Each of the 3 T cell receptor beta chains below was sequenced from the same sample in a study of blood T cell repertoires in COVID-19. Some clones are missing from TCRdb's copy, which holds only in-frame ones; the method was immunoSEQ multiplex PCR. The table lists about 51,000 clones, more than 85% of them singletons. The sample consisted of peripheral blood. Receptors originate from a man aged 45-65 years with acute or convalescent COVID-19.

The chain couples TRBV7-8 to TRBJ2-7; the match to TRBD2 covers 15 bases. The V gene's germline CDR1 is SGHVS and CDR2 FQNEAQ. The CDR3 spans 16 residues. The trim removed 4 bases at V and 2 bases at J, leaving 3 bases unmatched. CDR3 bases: TGTGCCAGCAGCTGGACTAGCGGGGGGGGACCCTACGAGCAGTACTTC. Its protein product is CASSWTSGGGPYEQYF.

DNA for the CDR3: TGTGCCAGCTCACCGGGACTTTCTAACTATGGCTACACCTTC. The encoded protein is CASSPGLSNYGYTF. The rearrangement joins TRBV18 to TRBJ1-2, with TRBD1 as a possible D gene (5 bases). The CDR3 extends over 14 amino acids. Deletions cut 3 bases from V and 0 bases from J, with 8 bases between. Germline V CDR1 and CDR2: KGHSH, LQKENI.

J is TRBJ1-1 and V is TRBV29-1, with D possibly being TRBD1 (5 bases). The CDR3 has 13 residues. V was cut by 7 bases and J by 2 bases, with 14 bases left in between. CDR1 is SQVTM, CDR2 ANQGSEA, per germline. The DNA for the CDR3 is TGCAGCGGCCACTCGGGGGTCAACACTGAAGCTTTCTTT. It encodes CSGHSGVNTEAFF.